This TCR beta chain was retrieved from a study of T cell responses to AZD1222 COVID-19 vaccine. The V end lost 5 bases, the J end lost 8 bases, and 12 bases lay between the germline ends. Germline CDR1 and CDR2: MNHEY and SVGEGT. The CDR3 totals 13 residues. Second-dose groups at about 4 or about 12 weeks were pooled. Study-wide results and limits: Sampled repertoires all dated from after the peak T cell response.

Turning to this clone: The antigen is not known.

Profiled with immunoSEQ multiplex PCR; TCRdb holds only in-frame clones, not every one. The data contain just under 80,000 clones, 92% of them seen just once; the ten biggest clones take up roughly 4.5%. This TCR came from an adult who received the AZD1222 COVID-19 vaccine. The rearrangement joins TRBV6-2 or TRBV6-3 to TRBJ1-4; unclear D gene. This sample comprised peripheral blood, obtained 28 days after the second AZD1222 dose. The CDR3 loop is CASSRLWVEKLFF. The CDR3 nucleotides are TGTGCCAGCAGTCGCCTCTGGGTGGAAAAACTGTTTTTT.